These 24 T cell receptor beta chains share one sample of origin, sequenced in a study of beta chain features in type 1 diabetes. As every portion of the isolated RNA was reverse transcribed, the sequencing read expressed TCRB transcripts. Produced via immunoSEQ multiplex PCR; TCRdb's table is partial and in-frame only. The table lists 350,000 to 450,000 clones, 14% of them singletons, with roughly 0.035% in the top ten. The sequencing sample was made of naive CD4+ T cells from blood. These receptors originate from a man younger than 45 in good health.

The rearrangement links TRBV5-6 to TRBJ1-2; a weak D match, TRBD1 (5 bases). V gave up 3 bases and J gave up 8 bases, with 14 bases separating them. The CDR3 runs 13 residues. CDR1 and CDR2 (germline): SGHDT, YYEEEE. The CDR3 loop is CASSSGRRVGYTF. CDR3 nucleotide sequence: TGTGCCAGCAGCTCAGGGCGTCGGGTCGGCTACACCTTC.

The chain has TRBV7-2 and TRBJ2-7; TRBD1 agrees at 11 bases. The germline V gene has CDR1 SGHTA and CDR2 FQGNSA. Losses at the gene ends were 5 bases for V and 3 bases for J; bases not matched to a gene: 6. The CDR3 is made up of 15 amino acids. CDR3 sequence (DNA): TGTGCCAGCAGCCCGGTCGGGACAGGGGGCTACGAGCAGTACGTC. It translates to CASSPVGTGGYEQYV.

This chain links TRBV7-7 with TRBJ2-3, with unresolved D. In germline, CDR1 is SSHAT, CDR2 FNYEAQ (reference sequence). The CDR3 length is 12 residues. The CDR3 DNA reads TGTGCTATAGGTGTTAGCACAGATACGCAGTATTTT. Its translation is CAIGVSTDTQYF.

This clone was seen more than once but under ten times. V gene TRBV5-1 combines with J gene TRBJ2-1, with no clear D. CDR1 is SGHRS and CDR2 is YFSETQ in the germline V gene. The CDR3 totals 15 residues. Trimming removed 4 bases at V and 0 bases at J, with 11 bases between. CDR3 region: CASSLDGRSYNEQFF. In DNA form, the CDR3 reads TGCGCCAGCAGCCTGGACGGCCGCTCCTACAATGAGCAGTTCTTC.

In its sample, this clone was seen a few times. The chain couples TRBV30 to TRBJ2-5; possibly TRBD2 for D (5 bases). CDR1 GTSNPN and CDR2 SVGIG come from the germline V gene (reference sequence). This CDR3 spans 13 amino acids. V dropped 1 base and J dropped 5 bases, with 11 bases sitting between them. The CDR3 nucleotides read TGTGCCTGGAGTGGGAGGTTGGAGGAGACCCAGTACTTC. Its translation is CAWSGRLEETQYF.

CDR3 in amino acids: CSASRDSFPLLYGYTF. Here the CDR3 DNA reads TGCAGCGCTTCACGGGACAGCTTTCCTCTCCTCTATGGCTACACCTTC. The chain couples TRBV29-1 to TRBJ1-2; 7 nucleotides match TRBD1. This CDR3 is built from 16 residues. V lost 7 bases to trimming and J lost 4 bases; unmatched junction nucleotides: 18. The germline V gene has CDR1 SQVTM and CDR2 ANQGSEA.

This chain connects TRBV27 to TRBJ2-7; D unresolved. Germline V lookup: CDR1 MNHEY, CDR2 SMNVEV (reference sequence). V lost 7 bases and J 12 bases, leaving 16 bases between the germline ends. The CDR3 has 11 residues. The CDR3 loop is CASNYGSFRYV. The CDR3 DNA reads TGTGCCAGCAATTACGGTTCCTTTCGGTACGTC.

In nucleotides, the CDR3 is TGTGCCAGCAGCCGGACTGAGCAGTTCTTC. Translating gives CASSRTEQFF. The chain recombines TRBV11-2 with TRBJ2-1, with D unclear. This CDR3 region has 10 residues. The germline CDR1 and CDR2 sequences are SGHAT and FQNNGV. The ends were cut back, 5 bases at V and 9 bases at J, with 5 bases in the middle.

A remark on this clone: This sample includes further DNA sequences coding for the same CDR3. This chain links TRBV20-1 with TRBJ1-1, with D unclear. Trimming took 1 base from V and 8 from J, leaving 8 bases between them. This CDR3 has 11 residues. Germline V CDR1 and CDR2: DFQATT, SNEGSKA (reference sequence). The CDR3 nucleotides read TGCAGTGCTAGAGTCCGTCGGGAAGCTTTCTTT. Its protein is CSARVRREAFF.

The genes are TRBV23-1 and TRBJ2-3; 11 bases map to TRBD2. TRBV23-1 is recorded as an ORF, its role being uncertain. V shed 4 bases and J 2 bases; nucleotides not matched to a gene: 5. The CDR3 spans 16 residues. The CDR3 region is CASSLTSGGLTDTQYF. In nucleotides, the CDR3 is TGCGCCAGCAGTCTTACTAGCGGGGGACTCACAGATACGCAGTATTTT.

This clone turned up a few times. V usage is TRBV5-1 and J usage is TRBJ2-2, with 14 nucleotides matching TRBD2. CDR1 is SGHRS and CDR2 is YFSETQ in the germline V gene. Trimming at V came to 4 bases and at J to 5 bases, leaving 4 bases not matched to a gene. The CDR3 spans 16 residues. The CDR3 DNA reads as TGCGCCAGCAGCGGGACTAGCGGGAGTAGTACCGGGGAGCTGTTTTTT. Amino acid sequence: CASSGTSGSSTGELFF.

The table lists this clone with a few counts. The chain links TRBV4-3 to TRBJ2-7; TRBD2 agrees at 7 bases. Trimming cost V 2 bases and J 1 base; bases outside gene matches: 5. Germline V CDR1 and CDR2: LGHNA, YSLEER. This CDR3 region has 15 residues. The CDR3 DNA follows: TGCGCCAGCAGCCAATCACGCGGGGGATCCTACGAGCAGTACGTC. Translation gives CASSQSRGGSYEQYV.

The chain employs TRBV15 and TRBJ1-1; D gene unclear. V was cut by 5 bases and J by 1 base, with 11 bases left in between. This CDR3 has 14 residues. Per germline, CDR1 LNHNV and CDR2 YYDKDF (reference sequence). CDR3 coding DNA: TGTGCCACCAGCGGTGGACGGGAGAACACTGAAGCTTTCTTT. This translates into CATSGGRENTEAFF.

This clone was picked up a small number of times. This chain links TRBV7-6 with TRBJ2-7; 7 positions match TRBD1. CDR1 SGHVS and CDR2 FNYEAQ come from the germline V gene. Trimming at V came to 1 base and at J to 5 bases, leaving 5 bases not matched to a gene. The CDR3 totals 14 residues. CDR3 nucleotide sequence: TGTGCCAGCAGCTTAGGTCTCCAGGGGGACGAGCAGTACTTC. Its protein product is CASSLGLQGDEQYF.

V is TRBV4-3 and J is TRBJ2-7, with D unclear. The length of the CDR3 is 15 residues. The V gene lost 1 base and the J gene lost 2 bases, with 12 bases spanning the gap. CDR1 and CDR2 from the germline V gene are LGHNA and YSLEER. Here the CDR3 reads CASSQGEASTYEQYF. DNA for the CDR3: TGCGCCAGCAGCCAAGGTGAAGCGTCAACCTACGAGCAGTACTTC.

This clone was seen a few times. This chain links TRBV2 with TRBJ2-3; D is perhaps TRBD1 or TRBD2 (6 bases each). The V and J ends lost 9 bases and 3 bases respectively, with 19 bases between them. CDR3 length equals 15 residues. Germline values: CDR1 SNHLY, CDR2 FYNNEI. The CDR3 DNA is TGTGCCAGTGACGCACGGGGGCCTAGGACAGATACGCAGTATTTT. Protein: CASDARGPRTDTQYF.

The chain combines TRBV4-3 with TRBJ1-5; no firm D call. V gave up 0 bases and J gave up 4 bases, with 7 bases separating them. CDR1 is LGHNA, CDR2 YSLEER, per germline. There are 14 residues in the CDR3. CDR3 DNA: TGCGCCAGCAGCCAAGATGGAGGTAATCAGCCCCAGCATTTT. Its translation is CASSQDGGNQPQHF.

This clone was observed a few times. The chain carries TRBV29-1 and TRBJ2-1; D uncertain. The CDR3 covers 13 residues. V lost 3 bases and J lost 7, with 13 bases in between. CDR1 SQVTM and CDR2 ANQGSEA come from the germline V gene. CDR3 nucleotide sequence: TGCAGCGTTGATAAGTGGGTACAGAATGAGCAGTTCTTC. This sequence encodes CSVDKWVQNEQFF.

The chain links TRBV6-5 to TRBJ1-2; 10 nucleotides agree with TRBD1. V was pared by 5 bases and J by 4 bases, with 4 bases of the junction left unmatched. This CDR3 contains 14 residues. Germline V lookup: CDR1 MNHEY, CDR2 SVGAGI. CDR3 in amino acids: CASSRTGGTYGYTF. Written as DNA, the CDR3 is TGTGCCAGCAGTCGGACAGGGGGGACCTATGGCTACACCTTC.

The J gene is TRBJ2-3, the V gene TRBV28, with D possibly being TRBD2 (6 bases). V shed 6 bases and J shed 6 bases, with 28 bases lying between them. This CDR3 comprises 18 residues. The germline V gene has CDR1 MDHEN and CDR2 SYDVKM. CDR3 region: CASSFSPRDSSWEDTQYF. The DNA for the CDR3 is TGTGCCAGCAGCTTCTCGCCCCGGGACTCGTCCTGGGAGGATACGCAGTATTTT. Complete variable domain (other parts from reference TRBV28 and TRBJ2-3): DVKVTQSSRYLVKRTGEKVFLECVQDMDHENMFWYRQDPGLGLRLIYFSYDVKMKEKGDIPEGYSVSREKKERFSLILESASTNQTSMYLCASSFSPRDSSWEDTQYFGPGTRLTVL.

This clone was counted only a few times. The J gene is TRBJ2-3, the V gene TRBV14, with TRBD2 as a possible D gene (5 bases). Trimming cost V 4 bases and J 3 bases, with 8 bases left between them. This CDR3 comprises 13 residues. Per the germline V gene, CDR1 is SGHDN and CDR2 is FVKESK. The CDR3 is CASSPSGTDTQYF. CDR3 sequence (DNA): TGTGCCAGCAGCCCCTCGGGGACAGATACGCAGTATTTT.

The rearrangement uses TRBV6-5 and TRBJ1-5; D might be TRBD1 (5 bases). Between the trimmed V and J ends, which lost 0 bases and 6 bases, there was a span of 12 bases. Germline CDR1 MNHEY, CDR2 SVGAGI. This CDR3 contains 15 residues. The CDR3 is CASSYSGGVGQPQHF. The CDR3, as DNA: TGTGCCAGCAGTTACTCAGGAGGGGTCGGTCAGCCCCAGCATTTT.

The J gene is TRBJ1-2, the V gene TRBV15; tentative D call: TRBD1 (6 bases). Germline CDR1 LNHNV, CDR2 YYDKDF (reference sequence). V lost 1 base and J lost 8, with 11 bases in between. CDR3 length: 13 amino acids. CDR3: CATSRAAGDGYTF. The CDR3 DNA sequence: TGTGCCACCAGCAGAGCGGCAGGGGACGGCTACACCTTC.

The chain joins TRBV19 to TRBJ2-1, with 11 bases identical to TRBD2. Unmatched junction bases numbered 6, after V lost 9 bases and J lost 5 bases. Germline V CDR1 and CDR2: LNHDA, SQIVND (reference sequence). The CDR3 has 14 residues. The DNA for the CDR3 is TGTGCCAGCACTAGCGGGAGTTCCCACAATGAGCAGTTCTTC. Translated, it gives CASTSGSSHNEQFF.